A selection of T cell receptor beta chains follows, all from one sample in a study of blood T cell repertoires in COVID-19. The table came from immunoSEQ multiplex PCR; TCRdb's copy has only in-frame clones and leaves some out. The table records 55,000 to 80,000 clones, around four fifths of them present only once. Sequencing used peripheral blood. Receptors were obtained from a human donor in a cohort sampled during active COVID-19. Each CDR3 is given with its conserved first and last residue. D genes are given only for firm matches. Clone size is shown for a subset of rows, as once, few, many or a class of expanded clone.

d_call	clone_size	j_call	v_call	cdr3_aa	cdr3_nt
-	-	TRBJ2-1	TRBV2	CASKGQYNEQFF	TGTGCCAGCAAAGGACAGTACAATGAGCAGTTCTTC
-	-	TRBJ1-1	TRBV29-1	CSVEPTFPKNTEAFF	TGCAGCGTTGAACCGACTTTTCCGAAAAACACTGAAGCTTTCTTT
-	once	TRBJ1-1	TRBV19	CASSIGLRDYYEAFF	TGTGCCAGTAGTATAGGTCTCCGGGACTACTATGAAGCTTTCTTT
-	-	TRBJ1-5	TRBV2	CASRAGYSNQPQHF	TGTGCCAGCAGGGCAGGATATAGCAATCAGCCCCAGCATTTT
TRBD2	-	TRBJ2-3	TRBV6-8	CASRWGGPDTQYF	TGTGCCAGCCGCTGGGGGGGTCCAGATACGCAGTATTTT
TRBD1	-	TRBJ1-3	TRBV7-9	CASSPTGVPGNTIYF	TGTGCCAGCAGCCCCACAGGGGTTCCTGGAAACACCATATATTTT
-	-	TRBJ1-1	TRBV5-1	CASSLVGTPNTEAFF	TGCGCCAGCAGCTTGGTCGGGACACCCAACACTGAAGCTTTCTTT
-	-	TRBJ1-4	TRBV11-2	CASSLGGQGEKLFF	TGTGCCAGCAGCTTAGGGGGGCAGGGGGAAAAACTGTTTTTT
-	-	TRBJ2-2	TRBV6-5	CASSYSVQGAGELFF	TGTGCCAGCAGTTACTCGGTCCAGGGCGCCGGGGAGCTGTTTTTT
-	-	TRBJ1-1	TRBV6-6	CASSQMGGHTEAFF	TGTGCCAGCAGCCAGATGGGGGGTCACACTGAAGCTTTCTTT
-	-	TRBJ2-5	TRBV7-9	CASSSPPDYLQETQYF	TGTGCCAGCAGCTCGCCGCCGGACTATCTCCAAGAGACCCAGTACTTC
-	-	TRBJ2-6	TRBV6-5	CASSYYRSGANVLTF	TGTGCCAGCAGTTACTACAGGTCTGGGGCCAACGTCCTGACTTTC
-	-	TRBJ2-1	TRBV27	CASSLSVGGIEQFF	TGTGCCAGCAGTTTATCGGTAGGGGGTATAGAGCAGTTCTTC
-	few	TRBJ2-7	TRBV2	CASSITPKYF	TGTGCCAGCAGTATCACCCCTAAGTACTTC
TRBD1	-	TRBJ1-2	TRBV19	CASSIVMSGTGEGYTF	TGTGCCAGTAGTATAGTGATGTCCGGGACAGGGGAAGGCTACACCTTC
TRBD1	once	TRBJ2-3	TRBV2	CASSEGPGQGTDTQYF	TGTGCCAGCAGTGAGGGCCCGGGACAGGGCACAGATACGCAGTATTTT
-	-	TRBJ1-1	TRBV2	CASSARRDTEAFF	TGTGCCAGCAGTGCTCGGAGGGACACTGAAGCTTTCTTT
-	-	TRBJ2-7	TRBV2	CASMSTPRVDEQYF	TGTGCCAGCATGAGCACTCCGCGGGTCGACGAGCAGTACTTC
-	-	TRBJ2-1	TRBV7-3	CASRKSGGYNEQFF	TGTGCCAGCAGAAAAAGTGGAGGATACAATGAGCAGTTCTTC
TRBD1	-	TRBJ2-7	TRBV5-1	CASSLGQGLYEQYF	TGCGCCAGCAGCTTGGGACAGGGGCTCTACGAGCAGTACTTC
TRBD1	-	TRBJ2-7	TRBV10-1	CASSRTGASVTSGPPYEQYF	TGCGCCAGCAGTCGGACAGGAGCTTCCGTAACTTCGGGACCCCCCTACGAGCAGTACTTC
-	-	TRBJ2-2	TRBV5-1	CASSFGGPNTGELFF	TGCGCCAGCAGCTTCGGCGGGCCCAACACCGGGGAGCTGTTTTTT
-	-	TRBJ1-1	TRBV28	CATQGDRNTEAFF	TGTGCCACACAGGGAGATAGGAACACTGAAGCTTTCTTT
TRBD1	few	TRBJ1-3	TRBV2	CASRDRQGDRNTIYF	TGTGCCAGCAGGGACAGACAGGGAGATAGAAACACCATATATTTT
TRBD1	-	TRBJ2-3	TRBV18	CASSLWTGEGDTQYF	TGTGCCAGCTCACTTTGGACAGGGGAAGGAGATACGCAGTATTTT
-	few	TRBJ1-5	TRBV30	CAWSVSGFDQPQHF	TGTGCCTGGAGTGTCTCGGGGTTCGACCAGCCCCAGCATTTT
-	-	TRBJ2-7	TRBV19	CASSIEAQGIYEQYF	TGTGCCAGTAGTATAGAGGCACAGGGAATCTACGAGCAGTACTTC
TRBD2	-	TRBJ2-1	TRBV11-3	CASSMTSGNNEQFF	TGTGCCAGCAGCATGACTAGCGGGAACAATGAGCAGTTCTTC
-	-	TRBJ2-3	TRBV18	CASSPDYRSTDTQYF	TGTGCCAGCTCACCCGACTACCGTAGCACAGATACGCAGTATTTT
TRBD1	-	TRBJ2-5	TRBV5-4	CASSSLSMRGQVTQYF	TGTGCCAGCAGCTCTTTAAGTATGAGGGGGCAAGTTACCCAGTACTTC
-	-	TRBJ2-3	TRBV2	CASHSSSGDTQYF	TGTGCCAGCCACTCTTCGTCCGGAGATACGCAGTATTTT
TRBD1	-	TRBJ1-1	TRBV5-1	CASSLGTGGGGNTEAFF	TGCGCCAGCAGCTTGGGGACAGGGGGAGGCGGGAACACTGAAGCTTTCTTT
-	-	TRBJ1-2	TRBV6-1	CASSETGISMGGYTF	TGTGCCAGCAGTGAAACCGGGATCTCAATGGGCGGCTACACCTTC
-	-	TRBJ1-2	TRBV25-1	CASSEDWVQAGYTF	TGTGCCAGCAGTGAAGATTGGGTACAGGCCGGCTACACCTTC
TRBD2	-	TRBJ2-3	TRBV5-1	CASSLRASGGARDTQYF	TGCGCCAGCAGCTTGCGGGCTAGCGGGGGGGCCAGAGATACGCAGTATTTT
-	-	TRBJ2-7	TRBV5-4	CASSLEQGDEQYF	TGTGCCAGCAGCTTGGAACAGGGCGACGAGCAGTACTTC
TRBD1	-	TRBJ1-5	TRBV7-2	CASSLGTGVNQPQHF	TGTGCCAGCAGCTTAGGCACAGGGGTAAATCAGCCCCAGCATTTT
TRBD2	-	TRBJ2-6	TRBV5-1	CASRPWLAGTPGANVLTF	TGCGCCAGCCGGCCCTGGCTAGCGGGAACACCTGGGGCCAACGTCCTGACTTTC
TRBD2	-	TRBJ2-7	TRBV5-1	CASSTLPGLAYEQYF	TGCGCCAGCAGCACACTCCCGGGACTAGCCTACGAGCAGTACTTC
-	-	TRBJ1-2	TRBV5-5	CASSLGLTAGDEGYTF	TGTGCCAGCAGCTTGGGGCTCACCGCAGGGGATGAGGGCTACACCTTC
-	few	TRBJ2-2	TRBV11-2	CASSLAGHLAGELFF	TGTGCCAGCAGCTTAGCCGGTCACCTCGCCGGGGAGCTGTTTTTT
-	once	TRBJ2-1	TRBV5-1	CASSLGRGILNEQFF	TGCGCCAGCAGCCTAGGGCGCGGGATATTAAATGAGCAGTTCTTC
-	-	TRBJ1-1	TRBV10-3	CAISEPNGNSREAFF	TGTGCCATCAGTGAGCCGAACGGGAACTCCCGTGAAGCTTTCTTT
-	once	TRBJ2-3	TRBV11-3	CASSPGEDTQYF	TGTGCCAGCAGCCCGGGAGAGGATACGCAGTATTTT
-	-	TRBJ2-7	TRBV29-1	CSVSQGVGNEQYF	TGCAGCGTCTCTCAGGGCGTGGGCAACGAGCAGTACTTC
TRBD2	-	TRBJ2-3	TRBV11-2	CASIGGLAGSFARTDTQYF	TGTGCCAGCATCGGGGGTCTAGCGGGGTCGTTCGCTCGCACAGATACGCAGTATTTT
TRBD2	few	TRBJ2-3	TRBV5-1	CASSRGLALSTDTQYF	TGCGCCAGCAGCCGGGGACTAGCGTTAAGCACAGATACGCAGTATTTT
TRBD1	-	TRBJ1-2	TRBV27	CASRSLGQGRGYGYTF	TGTGCCAGCAGGTCCCTCGGACAGGGAAGAGGGTATGGCTACACCTTC
-	-	TRBJ2-7	TRBV1	CTSSLTSGRAHEQYF	TGCACCAGCAGCTTGACTAGCGGGAGGGCCCACGAGCAGTACTTC
TRBD2	-	TRBJ2-2	TRBV7-2	CASSLRASGGPTGELFF	TGTGCCAGCAGCTTACGGGCTAGCGGGGGACCCACCGGGGAGCTGTTTTTT
-	-	TRBJ1-2	TRBV3-1/TRBV3-2	CASSPRRGANYGYTF	TGTGCCAGCAGCCCGCGGAGGGGCGCAAACTATGGCTACACCTTC